The next 14 T cell receptor beta chains were all read from a single sample in a study of blood T cell repertoires in COVID-19. Produced via immunoSEQ multiplex PCR; TCRdb's table is partial and in-frame only. The table shows over 200,000 clones, with approximately 90% occurring only once. The sequenced material came from PBMCs or T cells enriched from blood (not recorded which). These receptors were taken from a man aged 35-49 years who had recovered from COVID-19.

To note about this clone: Relative to the germline gene, one junction end is altered; a read error may explain this. The V and J genes are TRBV6-5 and TRBJ1-2; 8 bases line up with TRBD1. The CDR3 totals 13 residues. Looked up from germline, CDR1 is MNHEY and CDR2 is SVGAGI. For the CDR3, the DNA is TGTGCCAGCAGTTACTCGAGATGGGCAGGGGGCTTCTTC. It encodes CASSYSRWAGGFF.

This clone has more than one count but fewer than ten. The CDR3 region has the DNA TGCGCCAGCAGTGAGTCTTCCCCGGGGGGATACACTGAAGCTTTCTTT. It translates to CASSESSPGGYTEAFF. This chain joins TRBV10-2 and TRBJ1-1, with D possibly matching TRBD1 (5 bases). V dropped 0 bases and J dropped 3 bases, with 14 bases sitting between them. The CDR3 sequence is 16 residues long. From germline, CDR1 is WSHSY and CDR2 SAAADI.

This chain links TRBV16 with TRBJ1-6; D gene unclear. Per germline, CDR1 KGHSY and CDR2 FQNENV. The germline V and J ends were trimmed by 0 bases and 8 bases, with 8 bases remaining between them. This CDR3 region has 14 residues. The CDR3 DNA sequence: TGTGCCAGCAGCCAATCGCGGTTGGATTCACCCCTCCACTTT. Encoded protein: CASSQSRLDSPLHF.

The chain employs TRBV13 and TRBJ1-1, with 7 bases identical to TRBD1. Germline CDR1 PRHDT, CDR2 FYEKMQ (reference sequence). The CDR3 has 14 amino acids. V shed 3 bases, J shed 1 base, and the junction held 2 bases outside the gene matches. CDR3 residues: CASSFGDRNTEAFF. The DNA of the CDR3 is TGTGCCAGCAGCTTCGGGGACAGGAACACTGAAGCTTTCTTT.

To note about this clone: A junction boundary mismatches the germline segment, possibly from a read error. The V gene is TRBV19, the J gene TRBJ1-4; 7 bases align to TRBD1. The CDR3 consists of 15 residues. Germline loops: CDR1 LNHDA, CDR2 SQIVND (reference sequence). The CDR3 DNA follows: TGTGCCAGTAGTCTAGACAGGGCGGCTAATGAAAAACTGTTTTTT. Its protein is CASSLDRAANEKLFF.

The V gene is TRBV4-1, the J gene TRBJ2-7, with 8 bases aligning to TRBD1. The CDR3 has 17 residues. Germline V gives CDR1 MGHRA, CDR2 YSYEKL. Unmatched junction bases numbered 12, after V lost 3 bases and J lost 2 bases. CDR3 sequence: CASSHPLRTGPTYEQYF. The CDR3 region has the DNA TGCGCCAGCAGCCATCCTTTGAGGACAGGGCCTACCTACGAGCAGTACTTC.

The chain employs TRBV10-2 and TRBJ1-2; possible D gene TRBD1, 5 bases. Germline-derived CDR1 and CDR2 are WSHSY and SAAADI. The CDR3 has 15 amino acids. V was pared by 10 bases and J by 0 bases, with 18 bases between. In nucleotides, the CDR3 is TGCGCCACTACGCCGACAGCCACATCTAACTATGGCTACACCTTC. It is translated as CATTPTATSNYGYTF.

Comment on this clone: Other DNA variants within this sample encode the same CDR3. The J gene is TRBJ2-7, the V gene TRBV18, with 9 nucleotides matching TRBD1. The germline CDR1 and CDR2 sequences are KGHSH and LQKENI. CDR3 size: 15 residues. J lost 0 bases, V lost 0 bases, and 0 bases had no gene match. For the CDR3, the DNA is TGTGCCAGCTCACCACCGGGACAGGGCTCCTACGAGCAGTACTTC. This sequence encodes CASSPPGQGSYEQYF.

As regards this clone: Other DNA sequences in the same sample also yield this CDR3. This chain connects TRBV6-5 to TRBJ1-3; 7 bases align to TRBD1. From germline, CDR1 is MNHEY and CDR2 SVGAGI. This CDR3 is 14 amino acids long. V was clipped by 0 bases and J by 5 bases; unmatched bases: 1. The CDR3 here is CASSYSGQRNTIYF. CDR3 bases: TGTGCCAGCAGTTACTCGGGACAGAGAAACACCATATATTTT.

The chain links TRBV19 to TRBJ2-3, with TRBD1 matching over 7 bases. The CDR3 extends over 14 amino acids. Germline V gene data show CDR1 as LNHDA and CDR2 as SQIVND (reference sequence). V shed 4 bases, J shed 2 bases, and the junction held 3 bases outside the gene matches. The CDR3 sequence is CASSTGQYTDTQYF. CDR3 in DNA: TGTGCCAGTAGTACGGGACAGTACACAGATACGCAGTATTTT.

The chain uses TRBV2 and TRBJ1-2, with 8 bases aligning to TRBD1. This CDR3 region has 15 residues. Germline V lookup: CDR1 SNHLY, CDR2 FYNNEI. V was pared by 5 bases and J by 14 bases, with 19 bases of the junction left unmatched. The CDR3 loop reads CASSPRSDRASSRTF. The CDR3 region has the DNA TGTGCCAGCAGTCCCAGATCGGACAGGGCCTCAAGTCGGACCTTC. Complete variable domain (other parts from reference TRBV2 and TRBJ1-2): EPEVTQTPSHQVTQMGQEVILRCVPISNHLYFYWYRQILGQKVEFLVSFYNNEISEKSEIFDDQFSVERPDGSNFTLKIRSTKLEDSAMYFCASSPRSDRASSRTFGSGTRLTVV.

The chain is built from TRBV5-1 and TRBJ2-1, with TRBD2 matching 11 bases. The germline gives CDR1 SGHRS, CDR2 YFSETQ. The junction had 9 bases not matched to a gene; V was cut back by 4 bases and J by 6 bases. This CDR3 contains 16 residues. The CDR3 nucleotides are TGCGCCAGCAGCGCTTTTAGCGGGAGGGCCGGCAATGAGCAGTTCTTC. Translation gives CASSAFSGRAGNEQFF. The variable domain in full, completed from reference TRBV5-1 and TRBJ2-1, reads KAGVTQTPRYLIKTRGQQVTLSCSPISGHRSVSWYQQTPGQGLQFLFEYFSETQRNKGNFPGRFSGRQFSNSRSEMNVSTLELGDSALYLCASSAFSGRAGNEQFFGPGTRLTVL.

The chain uses TRBV27 and TRBJ2-7; TRBD1 matches 10 bases. The CDR3 has 13 residues. Germline assignment: CDR1 MNHEY and CDR2 SMNVEV (reference sequence). J lost 2 bases, V lost 6 bases, and 1 base had no gene match. The CDR3 region has the DNA TGTGCCAGCAGGACAGGGGGCCCCTACGAGCAGTACTTC. Its translation: CASRTGGPYEQYF.

This clone came up once. V usage is TRBV11-2 and J usage is TRBJ2-1, with 9 nucleotides matching TRBD2. CDR3 length equals 15 residues. CDR1 SGHAT and CDR2 FQNNGV come from the germline V gene. The trim removed 3 bases at V and 2 bases at J, leaving 2 bases unmatched. CDR3 region: CASSFRGGAYNEQFF. In nucleotides, the CDR3 is TGTGCCAGCAGCTTCCGCGGGGGGGCCTACAATGAGCAGTTCTTC.